A selection of T cell receptor beta chains follows, all from one sample in a study of post-analysis software for immune sequencing data. TCRdb re-called the PCR reads with MiXCR, one entry per CDR3 protein. In the table there are around 260,000 distinct CDR3 sequences, 35% to 40% of which are singletons. Sequencing was done on a sample of blood. The receptors here all came from a girl aged 10 to 17 with multiple sclerosis. Each CDR3 is given with its conserved first and last residue. Fields, in order: V gene, D gene, clone size, J gene, CDR3 protein, CDR3 DNA. The D gene is left open where the match is weak. Part of the rows lack a size; the others show once, few, many or a class for expanded clones.

TRBV29-1	-	-	TRBJ1-6	CSVEDSRPPRDTGRTGGNSPLHF	TGCAGCGTTGAAGATTCCCGTCCTCCGAGGGACACAGGGAGGACGGGAGGTAATTCACCCCTCCACTTT
TRBV28	-	-	TRBJ2-1	CASSPWAQSLYNEQFF	TGTGCCAGCAGCCCCTGGGCCCAAAGCCTCTACAATGAGCAGTTCTTC
TRBV28	TRBD1	many	TRBJ2-3	CATQGVSTDTQYF	TGTGCCACCCAGGGGGTTAGCACAGATACGCAGTATTTT
TRBV11-1	-	many	TRBJ2-5	CASSLDGLKRGETQYF	TGTGCCAGCAGCTTAGACGGTCTCAAAAGGGGGGAGACCCAGTACTTC
TRBV12-3/TRBV12-4	-	many	TRBJ2-5	CASRRGRQETQYF	TGTGCCAGCAGGAGGGGACGGCAAGAGACCCAGTACTTC
TRBV7-3	-	few	TRBJ2-1	CASSPYEYNEQFF	TGTGCCAGCAGCCCATACGAATACAATGAGCAGTTCTTC
TRBV20-1	TRBD1	many	TRBJ2-7	CSASMTGGTYEQYF	TGCAGTGCTAGCATGACAGGGGGGACCTACGAGCAGTACTTC
TRBV2	-	many	TRBJ2-1	CASSQDMTLLRNNEQFF	TGTGCCAGCAGCCAGGACATGACCCTTCTCCGAAACAATGAGCAGTTCTTC
TRBV29-1	-	many	TRBJ1-4	CSVAGVTNEKLFF	TGCAGCGTCGCAGGGGTCACAAATGAAAAACTGTTTTTT
TRBV6-8	-	many	TRBJ2-1	CASSHPGLGGNEQFF	TGTGCCAGCAGCCATCCGGGACTTGGGGGGAATGAGCAGTTCTTC
TRBV4-2	TRBD2	-	TRBJ2-7	CASSQEDREEGEQYF	TGTGCCAGCAGCCAAGAGGATCGGGAGGAAGGCGAGCAGTACTTC
TRBV12-3/TRBV12-4	-	few	TRBJ1-1	CAGSLWGAMNTEAFF	TGTGCCGGCAGTTTATGGGGGGCCATGAACACTGAAGCTTTCTTT
TRBV5-1	-	few	TRBJ2-3	CASGPLGFTDTQYF	TGCGCCAGCGGCCCTTTGGGTTTCACAGATACGCAGTATTTT
TRBV12-3/TRBV12-4	-	many	TRBJ2-1	CASSSTIAEHYNEQFF	TGTGCCAGCAGTTCAACCATAGCGGAACACTACAATGAGCAGTTCTTC
TRBV2	-	few	TRBJ2-5	CASSTRLNYQETQYF	TGTGCCAGCAGTACCAGACTGAACTACCAAGAGACCCAGTACTTC
TRBV29-1	-	-	TRBJ2-7	CSVGILMVYEQYF	TGCAGCGTAGGAATTCTTATGGTCTACGAGCAGTACTTC
TRBV27	TRBD2	-	TRBJ2-1	CASSLTSGRQLNEQFF	TGTGCCAGCAGCCTAACTAGCGGGAGGCAACTCAATGAGCAGTTCTTC
TRBV5-4	TRBD1	once	TRBJ1-2	CASSLPGGQTIYGYTF	TGTGCCAGCAGCTTGCCAGGGGGACAGACGATCTATGGCTACACCTTC
TRBV20-1	TRBD2	few	TRBJ2-3	CSATATSLAGETDTQYF	TGCAGTGCCACCGCGACTTCCTTAGCGGGAGAGACAGATACGCAGTATTTT
TRBV24-1	-	many	TRBJ2-5	CATSDHRANEETQYF	TGTGCCACCAGTGACCACAGGGCAAACGAAGAGACCCAGTACTTC
TRBV12-3/TRBV12-4	TRBD1	few	TRBJ2-7	CASSPPTGSGYEQYF	TGTGCCAGCAGCCCCCCGACAGGGAGCGGCTACGAGCAGTACTTC
TRBV29-1	-	-	TRBJ2-7	CSVLGAREQYF	TGCAGCGTGCTCGGCGCGCGGGAGCAGTACTTC
TRBV28	-	many	TRBJ1-2	CASGKQGNYGYTF	TGTGCCAGCGGCAAACAGGGAAACTATGGCTACACCTTC
TRBV20-1	-	once	TRBJ2-7	CSARDRGRGDEQYF	TGCAGTGCTAGAGATAGGGGTCGCGGCGACGAGCAGTACTTC
TRBV28	-	-	TRBJ2-2	CASRAGGGELFF	TGTGCCAGCAGGGCCGGGGGCGGGGAGCTGTTTTTT
TRBV29-1	TRBD1	many	TRBJ2-3	CSVEGDRGQIVADTQYF	TGCAGCGTTGAAGGGGACAGGGGGCAAATAGTAGCAGATACGCAGTATTTT
TRBV21-1	-	few	TRBJ2-1	CACSKASGLPDNEQFF	TGTGCCTGCAGCAAAGCTAGCGGCCTCCCCGACAATGAGCAGTTCTTC
TRBV7-2	-	many	TRBJ2-5	CASSPAGYQETQYF	TGTGCCAGCAGCCCCGCGGGGTACCAAGAGACCCAGTACTTC